Each of the 22 T cell receptor beta chains below was sequenced from the same sample in a study of blood T cells in healthy people across ages. A second PCR of 7 to 11 cycles used a sample-barcoded 5' primer and a J-beta primer mix. From the 5' RACE reads, TCRdb called clonotypes with MiXCR, one entry per CDR3 protein. The table records hundreds of thousands of distinct CDR3 sequences, about 24% of them present only once. This sample also appeared in a second study, on T cells of mothers and their children.

The specimen was blood. The receptor source for this set is a boy aged 5 to 17 in good health.

This clonotype has more than one count but fewer than ten. This chain joins TRBV6-5 and TRBJ2-4; D may match TRBD1 or TRBD2 (5 bases each). The CDR3 covers 15 residues. Germline CDR1 is MNHEY and CDR2 is SVGAGI. Trimming took off 6 bases at V and 2 bases at J, with 14 bases between the two ends. CDR3: CASRERGATKNIQYF. In nucleotides, the CDR3 is TGTGCCAGCAGGGAGAGAGGGGCTACCAAAAACATTCAGTACTTC.

This clonotype was recorded a few times. The CDR3 carries no conserved terminal phenylalanine or tryptophan, so it likely arises from a read error. The DNA is left out, because the CDR3 cannot be placed on it with certainty; the CDR3 is given as TCRdb lists it. The V gene is TRBV7-2, the J gene TRBJ2-3; the DNA was not compared with TRBD1, the D call given in the table. The CDR3 is 15 amino acids in total, end residues counted. CDR1 SGHTA and CDR2 FQGNSA come from the germline V gene. CDR3 sequence reads: CASSFNSGGRSREYL.

The chain links TRBV12-3 or TRBV12-4 to TRBJ1-1; no firm D call. Trimming left V 7 bases short and J 1 base short, with 10 bases between. The CDR3 runs 13 residues. CDR3 residues: CASTWAPNTEAFF. CDR3 bases: TGTGCCAGCACATGGGCCCCGAACACTGAAGCTTTCTTT.

The gene calls are TRBV28 and TRBJ1-1; no definite D call. Germline CDR1 and CDR2: MDHEN and SYDVKM. V shed 7 bases and J shed 1 base, with 13 bases lying between them. CDR3 size: 14 residues. The CDR3 region is CASISRAANTEAFF. In nucleotides, the CDR3 is TGTGCCAGCATATCTAGGGCAGCGAACACTGAAGCTTTCTTT. Full variable domain (missing parts from reference TRBV28 and TRBJ1-1): DVKVTQSSRYLVKRTGEKVFLECVQDMDHENMFWYRQDPGLGLRLIYFSYDVKMKEKGDIPEGYSVSREKKERFSLILESASTNQTSMYLCASISRAANTEAFFGQGTRLTVV.

The chain carries TRBV20-1 and TRBJ2-7; 7 bases agree with TRBD2. V shed 2 bases, J shed 3 bases, and the junction held 1 base outside the gene matches. This CDR3 has 12 residues. In germline, CDR1 is DFQATT, CDR2 SNEGSKA (reference sequence). The CDR3 bases are TGCAGTGCTAGACGGGACTACTACGAGCAGTACTTC. It codes for CSARRDYYEQYF.

The chain joins TRBV7-9 to TRBJ2-7; D tentatively reads TRBD1 or TRBD2 (5 bases each). The CDR3 is 14 residues long. Per germline, CDR1 SEHNR and CDR2 FQNEAQ (reference sequence). V was cut by 2 bases and J by 2 bases, with 10 bases left in between. CDR3: CASSLISGPYEQYF. In DNA form, the CDR3 reads TGTGCCAGCAGCTTAATTTCGGGGCCCTACGAGCAGTACTTC.

V is TRBV4-1 and J is TRBJ2-5, with 11 bases matching TRBD2. With the DNA end fitting TRBJ2-1 better, the J assignment may be wrong. CDR1 is MGHRA and CDR2 is YSYEKL in the germline V gene. This CDR3 is 17 amino acids long. Here the CDR3 DNA reads TGCGCCAGCAGCCAAGATCTGATAGCGGGAGGGCAGGATGAGCAGTTCTTC. Its translation is CASSQDLIAGGQDEQFF.

V gene TRBV4-3 combines with J gene TRBJ2-5, with D unresolved. The assigned J gene may be wrong: the sequence end matches TRBJ2-7 better. Germline V gives CDR1 LGHNA, CDR2 YSLEER. This CDR3 is built from 15 residues. CDR3 residues: CASSQGRTNSYEQYF. Written as DNA, the CDR3 is TGCGCCAGCAGCCAAGGTAGGACGAATTCCTACGAGCAGTACTTC.

V and J are TRBV3-1 and TRBJ2-5; tentative D call: TRBD2 (5 bases). The J call is uncertain, as TRBJ2-1 better fits the DNA end. CDR1 and CDR2 from the germline V gene are LGHDT and YNNKEL (reference sequence). This CDR3 has 13 amino acids. The CDR3 DNA is TGTGCCAGCAGCCAAGTTCGGACTAATGAGCAGTTCTTC. It translates to CASSQVRTNEQFF.

The sample holds a few counts of this clonotype. The J gene is TRBJ2-4, the V gene TRBV5-1, with TRBD1 identical over 11 bases. Germline CDR1 is SGHRS and CDR2 is YFSETQ. The CDR3 totals 16 residues. V gave up 3 bases and J gave up 3 bases; unmatched junction bases: 5. CDR3 sequence reads: CASSYGQGAGKNIQYF. The CDR3 nucleotides read TGCGCCAGCAGCTACGGACAGGGGGCGGGCAAAAACATTCAGTACTTC.

This clonotype was observed a few times. The V gene is TRBV4-1, the J gene TRBJ2-2; weak D call: TRBD2 (5 bases). CDR1 MGHRA and CDR2 YSYEKL come from the germline V gene. CDR3 length: 16 amino acids. Trimming cost V 2 bases and J 2 bases, with 12 bases left between them. CDR3 protein: CASSQFGGVNTGELFF. The CDR3, as DNA: TGCGCCAGCAGCCAATTTGGAGGAGTAAACACCGGGGAGCTGTTTTTT.

This clonotype was picked up a small number of times. The chain couples TRBV24-1 to TRBJ2-1, with D perhaps being TRBD1 or TRBD2 (5 bases each). The CDR3 runs 16 residues. CDR1 and CDR2 (germline): KGHDR, SFDVKD. With 2 bases removed from V and 7 bases from J, the gap between germline ends came to 17 bases. The CDR3 coding sequence is TGTGCCACCAGTGATTCGGCAGGGCCCTGGGGGAATGAGCAGTTCTTC. Translation: CATSDSAGPWGNEQFF.

This clonotype was seen more than once but under ten times. The chain couples TRBV28 to TRBJ2-7, with D uncertain. V lost 7 bases and J 2 bases, leaving 9 bases between the germline ends. In germline, CDR1 is MDHEN, CDR2 SYDVKM. The CDR3 contains 12 residues. CDR3 in amino acids: CASTPSTYEQYF. CDR3 nucleotide sequence: TGTGCCAGCACCCCGTCAACCTACGAGCAGTACTTC.

This clonotype was seen only a few times. CDR3 sequence (DNA): TGTGCCAGCAGCTTATTGGCGGGCGGGGTCGAAGGCTACACCTTC. As protein: CASSLLAGGVEGYTF. V and J are TRBV7-2 and TRBJ1-2; D is unclear. V lost 2 bases, J lost 8 bases, and 18 bases lay in between. Per germline, CDR1 SGHTA and CDR2 FQGNSA. The CDR3 covers 15 residues.

CDR3 in amino acids: CASTLGGGEAYEQYF. CDR3 sequence (DNA): TGTGCCAGCACCCTCGGGGGAGGCGAAGCCTACGAGCAGTACTTC. The V and J genes are TRBV9 and TRBJ2-7; D perhaps matches TRBD2 (6 bases). CDR3 size: 15 residues. V was trimmed by 6 bases and J by 2 bases, leaving 18 bases between them. Germline V gene sequence: CDR1 SGDLS, CDR2 YYNGEE.

This clonotype occurred a few times. The chain couples TRBV27 to TRBJ1-3; D may be TRBD1 (5 bases). The CDR3 consists of 15 residues. Trimming removed 6 bases at V and 3 bases at J, with 15 bases between. CDR1 is MNHEY, CDR2 SMNVEV, per germline (reference sequence). CDR3 loop: CASSPRWGDGNTIYF. CDR3 sequence (DNA): TGTGCCAGCAGCCCCCGGTGGGGGGATGGAAACACCATATATTTT.

This clonotype was counted between two and nine times. This chain connects TRBV4-3 to TRBJ2-7; the match to TRBD2 covers 13 bases. Germline trimming cut 0 bases from V and 3 bases from J; bases unmatched to any gene: 2. Germline V gene sequence: CDR1 LGHNA, CDR2 YSLEER. CDR3 length equals 16 residues. In DNA form, the CDR3 reads TGCGCCAGCAGCCAAGAGGGGACTAGCGGGAACTACGAGCAGTACTTC. Translation: CASSQEGTSGNYEQYF.

This clonotype was counted only a few times. The rearrangement links TRBV4-3 to TRBJ2-1; D is possibly TRBD2 (6 bases). CDR1 is LGHNA and CDR2 is YSLEER in the germline V gene. The CDR3 runs 15 residues. V lost 6 bases and J 4 bases, leaving 16 bases between the germline ends. The CDR3 protein is CASRLSGSSYNEQFF. In DNA, the CDR3 is TGCGCCAGCAGGCTCTCCGGGAGTTCTTACAATGAGCAGTTCTTC.

This clonotype showed up many times. The chain uses TRBV27 and TRBJ2-7; unclear D gene. CDR1 MNHEY and CDR2 SMNVEV come from the germline V gene (reference sequence). Trimming removed 6 bases at V and 3 bases at J, with 6 bases between. This CDR3 is built from 11 residues. The DNA for the CDR3 is TGTGCCAGCAGCTCCGGCTACGAGCAGTACTTC. It specifies CASSSGYEQYF.

This chain links TRBV20-1 with TRBJ2-1; 9 bases agree with TRBD2. V gave up 3 bases and J gave up 4 bases; unmatched junction bases: 7. The CDR3 runs 15 residues. In germline, CDR1 is DFQATT, CDR2 SNEGSKA (reference sequence). Here the CDR3 DNA reads TGCAGTGCTAGTATGACTAGCGGTCTGTACAATGAGCAGTTCTTC. Translated, it gives CSASMTSGLYNEQFF.

A single count supports this clonotype. The chain carries TRBV18 and TRBJ1-4; 7 bases are shared with TRBD1. The length of the CDR3 is 15 residues. V lost 4 bases, J lost 5 bases, and 7 bases stayed unmatched. Per the germline V gene, CDR1 is KGHSH and CDR2 is LQKENI. The CDR3 coding sequence is TGTGCCAGCTCACGACAACAGGGGAAGAATGAAAAACTGTTTTTT. This translates into CASSRQQGKNEKLFF.

This chain joins TRBV20-1 and TRBJ2-7; 9 bases fit TRBD2. Germline values: CDR1 DFQATT, CDR2 SNEGSKA (reference sequence). The CDR3 spans 15 residues. V lost 1 base and J lost 3; bases outside the gene matches: 7. The CDR3 bases are TGCAGTGCTAGAGGGGTGCGGGAGGGGATCTACGAGCAGTACTTC. Translating gives CSARGVREGIYEQYF.